The 20 T cell receptor beta chains reported below all come from one sample, sequenced in a study of chemoradiotherapy in HPV16-positive cancers. Using immunoSEQ multiplex PCR, the repertoire was profiled, and TCRdb retains in-frame clones only, with some absent. The sample contains about 3,500 clones, approximately 94% of which appear only once. The sample was collected from a patient who underwent chemoradiotherapy. The receptor set was obtained from a human donor with HPV-associated anogenital cancer.

The chain has TRBV5-1 and TRBJ1-1; no clear D gene. The CDR3 is 13 amino acids. V lost 10 bases and J 7 bases, leaving 20 bases between the germline ends. Germline lookup yields CDR1 SGHRS and CDR2 YFSETQ. The CDR3 spells CAFKDTEKNEAFF. CDR3 nucleotide sequence: TGCGCCTTCAAAGACACGGAGAAAAATGAAGCTTTCTTT.

The chain combines TRBV7-2 with TRBJ1-1, with D possibly being TRBD1 (5 bases). Looked up from germline, CDR1 is SGHTA and CDR2 is FQGNSA. V lost 8 bases and J lost 3, with 16 bases in between. The CDR3 spans 14 residues. CDR3 bases: TGTGCCAGCGGGCCCTGGAGAGGGGACACTGAAGCTTTCTTT. It translates to CASGPWRGDTEAFF.

This sequence joins TRBV29-1 and TRBJ1-2; D remains unclear. Germline-derived CDR1 and CDR2 are SQVTM and ANQGSEA. With 4 bases removed from V and 4 bases from J, the gap between germline ends came to 16 bases. CDR3 length: 14 amino acids. CDR3 sequence: CSVGPGVEGYGYTF. DNA of the CDR3: TGCAGCGTTGGTCCCGGGGTCGAAGGCTATGGCTACACCTTC.

The sample holds a few counts of this clone. The chain joins TRBV6-4 to TRBJ1-6; no clear D. CDR1 is MRHNA and CDR2 is SNTAGT in the germline V gene. Trimming removed 0 bases from V and 6 bases from J, with 3 bases in between. The CDR3 has 13 residues. DNA of the CDR3: TGTGCCAGCAGTGACTCGAGTAATTCACCCCTCCACTTT. Translating it yields CASSDSSNSPLHF.

The chain employs TRBV7-9 and TRBJ1-1; 7 positions agree with TRBD1. The CDR3 has 16 residues. Per the germline V gene, CDR1 is SEHNR and CDR2 is FQNEAQ (reference sequence). The V segment lost 4 bases and the J segment 0 bases; nucleotides outside the gene matches: 8. CDR3 DNA: TGTGCCAGCAGCTCCGACCCGCAGGGGGTGAACACTGAAGCTTTCTTT. Amino acid sequence: CASSSDPQGVNTEAFF.

The chain joins TRBV18 to TRBJ1-2, with D perhaps TRBD1 (6 bases). The germline V gene has CDR1 KGHSH and CDR2 LQKENI. This CDR3 comprises 16 residues. V dropped 2 bases and J dropped 4 bases, with 17 bases sitting between them. CDR3 nucleotide sequence: TGTGCCAGCTCACCAGTCGCCAGGGGAATTGTCTATGGCTACACCTTC. It specifies CASSPVARGIVYGYTF.

This clone has only one observation. The chain has TRBV16 and TRBJ2-2, with TRBD2 matching over 8 bases. From germline, CDR1 is KGHSY and CDR2 FQNENV. CDR3 size: 16 residues. V lost 5 bases to trimming and J lost 0 bases; unmatched junction nucleotides: 5. In DNA form, the CDR3 reads TGTGCCAGCAGCGAAGCCGGGGGGGCGAACACCGGGGAGCTGTTTTTT. Its protein is CASSEAGGANTGELFF.

The CDR3 region is CASSDRGKNIQYF. The CDR3 DNA reads TGTGCCAGCAGTGACAGGGGAAAAAACATTCAGTACTTC. The chain recombines TRBV2 with TRBJ2-4, with a possible D match to TRBD1 (6 bases). CDR3 size: 13 residues. Trimming stripped 3 bases from V and 4 bases from J, with 7 bases between. Germline V gene lookup returns CDR1 SNHLY and CDR2 FYNNEI.

J is TRBJ1-2 and V is TRBV28, with D hard to call. V lost 5 bases to trimming and J lost 3 bases, with 7 bases between them. This CDR3 has 12 residues. The V gene's germline CDR1 is MDHEN and CDR2 SYDVKM. The CDR3 loop is CASSPNYYGYTF. The CDR3 DNA follows: TGTGCCAGCAGTCCCAACTACTATGGCTACACCTTC.

V gene TRBV28 combines with J gene TRBJ1-2, with D perhaps TRBD1 (6 bases). CDR3 size: 14 residues. CDR1 and CDR2 (germline): MDHEN, SYDVKM. The V end was cut by 3 bases, the J end by 6 bases, with 14 bases between. For the CDR3, the DNA is TGTGCCAGCAGTTTCGAACAGGGTACGGATGGCTACACCTTC. Its protein is CASSFEQGTDGYTF.

This CDR3 reads CASRAGQINYEQYF. The CDR3 DNA follows: TGTGCCAGCAGGGCCGGGCAGATTAACTACGAGCAGTACTTC. The gene calls are TRBV6-5 and TRBJ2-7; no definite D call. The CDR3 length is 14 residues. From germline, CDR1 is MNHEY and CDR2 SVGAGI. V was pared by 6 bases and J by 3 bases, with 15 bases between.

V gene TRBV4-1 combines with J gene TRBJ2-1; 15 bases map to TRBD2. Germline trimming cut 1 base from V and 12 bases from J; bases unmatched to any gene: 1. The CDR3 has 14 residues. In germline, CDR1 is MGHRA, CDR2 YSYEKL. The CDR3 DNA is TGCGCCAGCAGCCAAGCGGGACTAGCGGGGGGGCAGTTCTTC. Translating gives CASSQAGLAGGQFF.

The chain couples TRBV6-1 to TRBJ1-6; TRBD1 matches at 10 bases. Germline CDR1 is MNHNS and CDR2 is SASEGT. V shed 4 bases and J 8 bases; nucleotides not matched to a gene: 5. This CDR3 comprises 15 residues. This CDR3 is CASSVGQGPDSPLHF. CDR3 nucleotides: TGTGCCAGCAGTGTGGGACAGGGGCCCGATTCACCCCTCCACTTT.

This rearrangement joins TRBV6-1 to TRBJ1-4; D is possibly TRBD1 (5 bases). V was shortened by 7 bases and J by 2 bases, with 14 bases between the two germline ends. There are 15 residues in the CDR3. CDR1 and CDR2 from the germline V gene are MNHNS and SASEGT. The CDR3 coding sequence is TGTGCCAGCACCCCCAGGGTAGGGACTAATGAAAAACTGTTTTTT. Translation: CASTPRVGTNEKLFF.

The chain combines TRBV18 with TRBJ1-1, with D maybe TRBD1 (5 bases). This CDR3 contains 16 residues. Deletions cut 0 bases from V and 1 base from J, with 12 bases between. CDR1 and CDR2 (germline): KGHSH, LQKENI. The CDR3 region is CASSPPGRGSNTEAFF. In DNA form, the CDR3 reads TGTGCCAGCTCACCACCAGGGAGGGGTTCGAACACTGAAGCTTTCTTT.

V usage is TRBV6-4 and J usage is TRBJ1-1; D is undetermined. The CDR3 contains 13 residues. Deletions cut 2 bases from V and 7 bases from J, with 11 bases between. CDR1 and CDR2 from the germline V gene are MRHNA and SNTAGT. The CDR3 nucleotides read TGTGCCAGCAGTGACGGGCCACTCAGTGAAGCTTTCTTT. The encoded protein is CASSDGPLSEAFF.

The genes are TRBV28 and TRBJ1-5; 7 bases match TRBD1. After removal of 8 bases from V and 0 bases from J, the junction contained 4 bases not matched to a gene. This CDR3 comprises 14 residues. Germline CDR1 is MDHEN and CDR2 is SYDVKM. CDR3 protein: CASGDSDSNQPQHF. Here the CDR3 DNA reads TGTGCCAGCGGGGACAGTGATAGCAATCAGCCCCAGCATTTT.

This clone was picked up a small number of times. The V call is TRBV6-4, the J call TRBJ2-3, with a tentative D call TRBD2 (5 bases). This CDR3 region has 15 residues. V lost 0 bases to trimming and J lost 1 base, with 8 bases between them. Looked up from germline, CDR1 is MRHNA and CDR2 is SNTAGT. The CDR3 here is CASSDSRSGTDTQYF. In DNA form, the CDR3 reads TGTGCCAGCAGTGACTCGCGTAGCGGCACAGATACGCAGTATTTT.

The chain recombines TRBV30 with TRBJ2-7; D is possibly TRBD2 (6 bases). The CDR3 is 14 amino acids. The germline gives CDR1 GTSNPN, CDR2 SVGIG (reference sequence). The V end was cut by 1 base, the J end by 4 bases, with 14 bases between. CDR3 in amino acids: CAWSAHRDSYEQYF. CDR3 DNA: TGTGCCTGGAGTGCCCACCGGGACTCATACGAGCAGTACTTC.

The chain has TRBV2 and TRBJ1-3; D may be TRBD1 (5 bases). The CDR3 runs 14 residues. V lost 4 bases to trimming and J lost 4 bases, with 11 bases between them. Germline CDR1 reads SNHLY; CDR2 reads FYNNEI. The CDR3, as DNA: TGTGCCAGCAGTGCGACAGAGTTCGGAAACACCATATATTTT. As protein: CASSATEFGNTIYF.